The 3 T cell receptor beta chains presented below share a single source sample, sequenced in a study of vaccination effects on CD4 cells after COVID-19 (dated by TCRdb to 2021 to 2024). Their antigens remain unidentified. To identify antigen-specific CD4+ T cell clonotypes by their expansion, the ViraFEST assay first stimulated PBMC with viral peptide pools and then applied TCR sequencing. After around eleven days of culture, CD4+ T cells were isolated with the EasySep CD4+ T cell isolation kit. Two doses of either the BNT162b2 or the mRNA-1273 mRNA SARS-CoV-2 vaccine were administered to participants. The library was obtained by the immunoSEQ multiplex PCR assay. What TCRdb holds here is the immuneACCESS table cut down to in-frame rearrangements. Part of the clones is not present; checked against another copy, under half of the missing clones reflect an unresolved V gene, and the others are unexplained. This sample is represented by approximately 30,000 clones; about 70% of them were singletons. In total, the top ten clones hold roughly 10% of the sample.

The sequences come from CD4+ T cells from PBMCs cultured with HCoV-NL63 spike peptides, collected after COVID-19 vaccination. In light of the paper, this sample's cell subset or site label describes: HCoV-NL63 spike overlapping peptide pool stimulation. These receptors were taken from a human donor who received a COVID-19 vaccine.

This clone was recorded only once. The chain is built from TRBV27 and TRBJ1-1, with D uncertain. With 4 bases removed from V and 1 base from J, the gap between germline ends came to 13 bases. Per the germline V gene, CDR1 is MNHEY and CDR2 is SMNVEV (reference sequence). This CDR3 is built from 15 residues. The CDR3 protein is CASSSARTWNTEAFF. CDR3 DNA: TGTGCCAGCAGTTCAGCCCGAACGTGGAACACTGAAGCTTTCTTT.

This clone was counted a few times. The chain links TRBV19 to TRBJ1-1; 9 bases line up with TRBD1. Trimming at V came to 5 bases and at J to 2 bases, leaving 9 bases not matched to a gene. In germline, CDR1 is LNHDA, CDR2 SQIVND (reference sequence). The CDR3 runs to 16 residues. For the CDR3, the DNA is TGTGCCAGTAGTCCCCTGGACAGGGGACTCAACACTGAAGCTTTCTTT. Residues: CASSPLDRGLNTEAFF.

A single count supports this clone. The CDR3 sequence is CASSLDSQGDNEKLFF. The CDR3 bases are TGTGCCAGCAGCTTAGATTCCCAGGGGGATAATGAAAAACTGTTTTTT. The chain has TRBV11-3 and TRBJ1-4; 7 bases map to TRBD1. V was clipped by 0 bases and J by 4 bases; unmatched bases: 5. This CDR3 is built from 16 residues. CDR1 and CDR2 (germline): SGHNT, YENEEA.